Listed below are T cell receptor beta chains from one sample, sequenced in a study of untreated major depressive disorder. Method: immunoSEQ multiplex PCR; TCRdb's copy keeps in-frame clones and lacks some. The sample shows tens of thousands of clones, over 85% of them seen only once. Sequencing was done on a sample of CD4+ T cells from PBMCs. The receptors come from a woman aged 40-49 years in good health. Both conserved end residues are part of each CDR3. D genes are given only for firm matches. Clone sizes are given selectively: once, few, many, or a class where the clone is expanded.

v_call,clone_size,d_call,j_call,cdr3_nt,cdr3_aa
TRBV6-5,-,-,TRBJ2-2,TGTGCCAGCAGTCGGAGATTGGGGGCCGGGGAGCTGTTTTTT,CASSRRLGAGELFF
TRBV29-1,-,-,TRBJ2-5,TGCAGCGTTGATAAATGGGGGGGGCTTGCCGGGAGTGGGGAGACCCAGTACTTC,CSVDKWGGLAGSGETQYF
TRBV5-4,once,TRBD1,TRBJ1-6,TGTGCCAGCAGCTCCGGGACAGATAATTCACCCCTCCACTTT,CASSSGTDNSPLHF
TRBV5-1,-,-,TRBJ1-1,TGCGCCAGCAGCTCCGCGCAAAACACTGAAGCTTTCTTT,CASSSAQNTEAFF
TRBV5-4,-,-,TRBJ2-2,TGTGCCAGCAGCTTGGGCAGGGGAGGTGGGATTACCGGGGAGCTGTTTTTT,CASSLGRGGGITGELFF
TRBV19,-,-,TRBJ1-1,TGTGCCAGTAGTTTGGGCTCCTGGAGGTCCAACACTGAAGCTTTCTTT,CASSLGSWRSNTEAFF
TRBV10-1,-,-,TRBJ1-5,TGCGCCAGTACAGGAGCCCATAGCAATCAGCCCCAGCATTTT,CASTGAHSNQPQHF
TRBV10-2,-,-,TRBJ2-3,TGCGCCAGCAGTGAGCCCGGACGGGGAACAGATACGCAGTATTTT,CASSEPGRGTDTQYF
TRBV11-3,-,-,TRBJ1-1,TGTGCCAGCAGCTCGCCGGGGAAGGGGAACACTGAAGCTTTCTTT,CASSSPGKGNTEAFF
TRBV18,-,-,TRBJ1-5,TGTGCCAGCTCACCGGGTCCAGACGGGGGATATCAGCCCCAGCATTTT,CASSPGPDGGYQPQHF
TRBV7-2,-,-,TRBJ2-1,TGTGCCAGCAGCTTTTCCGGGGTACCTGGGGCTGAGCAGTTCTTC,CASSFSGVPGAEQFF
TRBV4-3,-,-,TRBJ1-2,TGCGCCAGCAGCCAAGATGCCACGGTAGGAGGCTACACCTTC,CASSQDATVGGYTF
TRBV15,-,TRBD1,TRBJ2-1,TGTGCCACCAGCGAAGGACAGGGCTCCTACAATGAGCAGTTCTTC,CATSEGQGSYNEQFF
TRBV18,-,-,TRBJ1-1,TGTGCCAGCTCACCTCAAGACAGAGAAGCTTTCTTT,CASSPQDREAFF
TRBV10-3,-,-,TRBJ1-4,TGTGCCACCCGTGAGACTAATGAAAAACTGTTTTTT,CATRETNEKLFF
TRBV6-5,-,TRBD2,TRBJ2-1,TGTGCCAGCTCCCCCGCGGGGGGGCACAATGAGCAGTTCTTC,CASSPAGGHNEQFF
TRBV19,few,TRBD1,TRBJ1-2,TGTGCCAGTTTCCGGGACAGGGGGCTCCCGGGAGGCTACACCTTC,CASFRDRGLPGGYTF
TRBV28,-,-,TRBJ2-6,TGTGCCAGCAGTCTGGTGGGGGCCAACGTCCTGACTTTC,CASSLVGANVLTF
TRBV18,once,TRBD1,TRBJ1-2,TGTGCCAGCTCACGGGACAGTGGTAGTATCGATGGCTACACCTTC,CASSRDSGSIDGYTF
TRBV30,-,TRBD1,TRBJ1-4,TGTGCCTGGAGTCTAGAGACAGGGGGCTATGGTGAAAAACTGTTTTTT,CAWSLETGGYGEKLFF
TRBV5-6,-,TRBD1,TRBJ1-2,TGTGCCAGCAGCTTGGACCGGGACAGCTCTAACTATGGCTACACCTTC,CASSLDRDSSNYGYTF
TRBV29-1,-,-,TRBJ2-1,TGCAGCGTTGGGTACAATGAGCAGTTCTTC,CSVGYNEQFF
TRBV25-1,few,TRBD1,TRBJ1-1,TGTGCCAGCAGTGGGGGGACAGGGGGCACTGAAGCTTTCTTT,CASSGGTGGTEAFF
TRBV5-1,-,-,TRBJ2-5,TGCGCCAGCTCAACAGTTGCCACCTTGCAAGAGACCCAGTACTTC,CASSTVATLQETQYF